What follows are 18 T cell receptor beta chains derived from one specimen sequenced in a study of cytomegalovirus exposure and HLA in healthy donors. PCR was performed using 60 Vbeta and 13 Jbeta primers. Sequenced by immunoSEQ multiplex PCR; TCRdb stores in-frame clones only, minus some. The repertoire holds 170,000 or so clones, with 78% as singletons. Sequencing was performed on PBMCs. Source of these receptors: a woman aged 45 to 65 in good health and CMV-seropositive.

J is TRBJ2-1 and V is TRBV7-2; D is possibly TRBD2 (5 bases). Germline assignment: CDR1 SGHTA and CDR2 FQGNSA. This CDR3 contains 13 residues. Between the trimmed V and J ends, which lost 5 bases and 10 bases, there was a span of 15 bases. This CDR3 is CASSPRPGSEQFF. DNA of the CDR3: TGTGCCAGCAGCCCCCGACCGGGGTCGGAGCAGTTCTTC.

The chain uses TRBV11-2 and TRBJ1-1; TRBD1 is a possible D gene (5 bases). The length of the CDR3 is 14 residues. CDR1 SGHAT and CDR2 FQNNGV come from the germline V gene. V lost 1 base and J lost 4, with 10 bases in between. DNA of the CDR3: TGTGCCAGCAGCTTAGTGCAGGGTTCCACTGAAGCTTTCTTT. It translates to CASSLVQGSTEAFF. Complete variable domain (other parts from reference TRBV11-2 and TRBJ1-1): EAGVAQSPRYKIIEKRQSVAFWCNPISGHATLYWYQQILGQGPKLLIQFQNNGVVDDSQLPKDRFSAERLKGVDSTLKIQPAKLEDSAVYLCASSLVQGSTEAFFGQGTRLTVV.

This clone has a single count. This chain joins TRBV11-1 and TRBJ2-7; D is uncertain. This CDR3 has 13 amino acids. Per the germline V gene, CDR1 is SGHAT and CDR2 is FQDESV (reference sequence). Deletions cut 0 bases from V and 6 bases from J, with 9 bases between. DNA for the CDR3: TGTGCCAGCAGCTTAGCCACAGCTCTCGAGCAGTACTTC. It yields the protein CASSLATALEQYF.

The rearrangement joins TRBV6-1 to TRBJ2-4; tentatively, D is TRBD2 (6 bases). Germline loops: CDR1 MNHNS, CDR2 SASEGT. This CDR3 is 15 amino acids long. Trimming left V 2 bases short and J 13 bases short, with 21 bases between. CDR3 coding DNA: TGTGCCAGCAGTGAATTCGGGAGCTCTATCGAGGGCCAGTACTTC. Its translation: CASSEFGSSIEGQYF.

For this clone: Its ends do not fully match the called genes, so a read error is possible. This chain links TRBV4-2 with TRBJ2-4, with a tentative D call TRBD2 (5 bases). Germline V gives CDR1 LGHNA, CDR2 YNFKEQ. The CDR3 is 16 amino acids. The CDR3 sequence: CASSARLDLAKNSQYF. DNA for the CDR3: TGTGCCAGCAGCGCCCGACTTGATCTAGCCAAAAACAGTCAGTACTTC.

The chain employs TRBV19 and TRBJ2-7, with 7 bases lining up with TRBD1. V shed 5 bases and J 3 bases; nucleotides not matched to a gene: 4. The CDR3 has 13 residues. The V gene's germline CDR1 is LNHDA and CDR2 SQIVND (reference sequence). The DNA of the CDR3 is TGTGCCAGTAGTGCCGGGACAGTCTACGAGCAGTACTTC. This encodes CASSAGTVYEQYF. The entire variable domain, with the rest obtained from reference TRBV19 and TRBJ2-7, is as follows: DGGITQSPKYLFRKEGQNVTLSCEQNLNHDAMYWYRQDPGQGLRLIYYSQIVNDFQKGDIAEGYSVSREKKESFPLTVTSAQKNPTAFYLCASSAGTVYEQYFGPGTRLTVT.

This chain joins TRBV6-1 and TRBJ1-1; weak D call: TRBD1 (5 bases). This CDR3 region has 13 residues. From germline, CDR1 is MNHNS and CDR2 SASEGT. The ends were cut back, 8 bases at V and 5 bases at J, with 15 bases in the middle. The CDR3: CASDSPSRTEAFF. The CDR3 nucleotides read TGTGCCAGCGACAGTCCCTCTAGGACTGAAGCTTTCTTT.

The rearrangement joins TRBV14 to TRBJ1-1; 8 nucleotides agree with TRBD1. Germline loops: CDR1 SGHDN, CDR2 FVKESK. J gave up 5 bases and V 1 base, and 6 bases lay outside the gene matches. The CDR3 is made up of 15 amino acids. The chain's CDR3 is CASSQAQGAQTEAFF. The CDR3 DNA is TGTGCCAGCAGCCAAGCCCAGGGGGCACAAACTGAAGCTTTCTTT.

The genes are TRBV4-1 and TRBJ1-5; 8 positions match TRBD1. The trim removed 3 bases at V and 2 bases at J, leaving 6 bases unmatched. The CDR3 is 16 residues long. CDR1 and CDR2 from the germline V gene are MGHRA and YSYEKL. The CDR3 is CASSQETGARNQPQHF. In nucleotides, the CDR3 is TGCGCCAGCAGCCAGGAGACAGGGGCTCGCAATCAGCCCCAGCATTTT.

The chain combines TRBV30 with TRBJ2-3; TRBD2 matches at 10 bases. Losses at the gene ends were 2 bases for V and 3 bases for J; bases not matched to a gene: 8. The CDR3 has 16 residues. Germline assignment: CDR1 GTSNPN and CDR2 SVGIG (reference sequence). The CDR3: CAWSIGTSASTDTQYF. CDR3 nucleotide sequence: TGTGCCTGGAGTATCGGGACTAGCGCTTCAACAGATACGCAGTATTTT.

This chain links TRBV6-6 with TRBJ1-4; D call uncertain. The CDR3 runs to 11 residues. V gave up 8 bases and J gave up 11 bases, with 12 bases separating them. Germline lookup yields CDR1 MNHNY and CDR2 SVGAGI (reference sequence). The CDR3 loop reads CASASVGKLFF. DNA for the CDR3: TGTGCCAGCGCTTCGGTCGGGAAACTGTTTTTT.

The chain uses TRBV13 and TRBJ1-5, with 8 bases lining up with TRBD1. CDR1 and CDR2 (germline): PRHDT, FYEKMQ (reference sequence). The CDR3 covers 15 residues. J lost 2 bases, V lost 6 bases, and 6 bases had no gene match. The CDR3 DNA is TGTGCCAGCAGTCACAGGGGGGAGGGCAATCAGCCCCAGCATTTT. As protein: CASSHRGEGNQPQHF.

This sequence joins TRBV25-1 and TRBJ1-4; D might be TRBD1 (5 bases). V gave up 1 base and J gave up 11 bases, with 8 bases separating them. CDR1 is MGHDK, CDR2 SYGVNS, per germline. CDR3 length: 12 residues. The CDR3 here is CASSEWGDKLFF. The CDR3, as DNA: TGTGCCAGCAGTGAATGGGGGGATAAACTGTTTTTT.

The rearrangement links TRBV5-1 to TRBJ1-6; weak D call: TRBD1 (6 bases). The germline V gene encodes CDR1 SGHRS and CDR2 YFSETQ. Trimming pared 0 bases from V and 10 bases from J, leaving 14 bases between. The CDR3 contains 15 residues. The CDR3 nucleotides are TGCGCCAGCAGCTTGGCGGGACACGACGACTCACCCCTCCACTTT. Protein product: CASSLAGHDDSPLHF.

The V call is TRBV7-2, the J call TRBJ1-5; D is uncertain. Germline CDR1 and CDR2: SGHTA and FQGNSA. V lost 2 bases and J 5 bases, leaving 10 bases between the germline ends. The CDR3 totals 14 residues. The CDR3, as DNA: TGTGCCAGCAGCTTATTTAGCATGGATCAGCCCCAGCATTTT. Translating gives CASSLFSMDQPQHF.

This rearrangement joins TRBV10-3 to TRBJ2-3, with D possibly being TRBD1 (6 bases). The ends were cut back, 11 bases at V and 6 bases at J, with 24 bases in the middle. The CDR3 has 15 residues. CDR1 is ENHRY and CDR2 is SYGVKD in the germline V gene. DNA for the CDR3: TGTGCCTCTGCTGGGAAGGGGGAGTCACCGGATACGCAGTATTTT. This translates into CASAGKGESPDTQYF.

The genes are TRBV11-3 and TRBJ2-5; the match to TRBD2 covers 8 bases. V lost 4 bases, J lost 4 bases, and 14 bases stayed unmatched. The CDR3 runs to 17 residues. Germline assignment: CDR1 SGHNT and CDR2 YENEEA. The CDR3 DNA reads TGTGCCAGCAGCTACTCATCCGGGGGGGCGGCCCCAGAGACCCAGTACTTC. Translated, it gives CASSYSSGGAAPETQYF.

Points on this clone: A read error may produce the germline difference seen at one junction end. J is TRBJ2-2 and V is TRBV19; 11 bases agree with TRBD2. Germline V gives CDR1 LNHDA, CDR2 SQIVND (reference sequence). CDR3 length equals 18 residues. The chain's CDR3 is CASRAGLAGGPKTGELFF. CDR3 in DNA: TGTGCCAGTAGGGCGGGGCTAGCGGGAGGCCCGAAGACCGGGGAGCTGTTTTTT.